Listed below are T cell receptor beta chains from one sample, sequenced in a study of CD8+ T cells in alopecia areata. The table came from immunoSEQ multiplex PCR; TCRdb's copy has only in-frame clones and leaves some out. The repertoire holds a few hundred thousand clones, with 66% as singletons. The sample was CD4+ T cells sorted from blood, taken around week 44, from a patient treated with tofacitinib. The receptors stem from a human donor with alopecia areata. Each CDR3 is given with its conserved first and last residue. Fields, in order: V gene, clone size, D gene, J gene, CDR3 protein, CDR3 DNA. D genes are given only for firm matches. Clone size is not always given. Where it is, it says once, few, many or a class for expanded clones.

TRBV5-6,NA,NA,TRBJ2-7,CASSSVDAYEQYF,TGTGCCAGCAGCTCAGTCGACGCCTACGAGCAGTACTTC
TRBV9,NA,NA,TRBJ2-2,CASSPLDTGELFF,TGTGCCAGCAGCCCCCTAGACACCGGGGAGCTGTTTTTT
TRBV15,NA,NA,TRBJ2-2,CATSSPRGGRRTGELFF,TGTGCCACCAGCAGCCCGAGGGGGGGCCGCAGAACCGGGGAGCTGTTTTTT
TRBV7-6,NA,TRBD2,TRBJ2-1,CASSLAGLAGDNEQFF,TGTGCCAGCAGCTTAGCGGGATTAGCGGGGGACAATGAGCAGTTCTTC
TRBV29-1,NA,NA,TRBJ2-4,CSVTDPQGAKNIQYF,TGCAGCGTGACAGACCCGCAAGGGGCCAAAAACATTCAGTACTTC
TRBV10-2,NA,NA,TRBJ2-5,CASSESETQYF,TGCGCCAGCAGTGAGAGTGAGACCCAGTACTTC
TRBV2,few,NA,TRBJ1-1,CGRRGSGNTEAFF,TGTGGTCGGAGGGGATCGGGAAACACTGAAGCTTTCTTT
TRBV20-1,NA,NA,TRBJ2-6,CSASGANVLTF,TGCAGTGCTTCGGGGGCCAACGTCCTGACTTTC
TRBV27,NA,TRBD1,TRBJ2-7,CASSLLIGQGYEQYF,TGTGCCAGCAGCCTATTGATAGGACAGGGGTACGAGCAGTACTTC
TRBV15,few,NA,TRBJ2-6,CATSTQAFSGANVLTF,TGTGCCACCAGTACCCAAGCCTTCTCTGGGGCCAACGTCCTGACTTTC
TRBV23-1,NA,NA,TRBJ1-1,CASSPNRGGPLTMNTEAFF,TGCGCCAGCAGTCCAAACAGAGGGGGACCGCTAACTATGAACACTGAAGCTTTCTTT
TRBV7-2,few,TRBD1,TRBJ1-1,CASSLGQGITEAFF,TGTGCCAGCAGCTTAGGACAGGGGATCACTGAAGCTTTCTTT
TRBV14,NA,NA,TRBJ2-1,CASSQRNEQFF,TGTGCCAGCAGCCAGAGGAATGAGCAGTTCTTC
TRBV5-6,NA,TRBD1,TRBJ1-1,CASTPSGTASISEAFF,TGTGCCAGCACCCCCTCCGGGACAGCCTCAATCAGTGAAGCTTTCTTT
TRBV29-1,NA,NA,TRBJ1-2,CSVETLSNYGYTF,TGCAGCGTTGAGACGCTTTCTAACTATGGCTACACCTTC
TRBV2,NA,TRBD2,TRBJ2-1,CASREILAVNNEQFF,TGTGCCAGCAGGGAGATTCTAGCGGTTAACAATGAGCAGTTCTTC
TRBV2,many,TRBD1,TRBJ1-4,CASSEQGSNEKLFF,TGTGCCAGCAGCGAACAGGGGTCTAATGAAAAACTGTTTTTT
TRBV5-4,NA,NA,TRBJ2-2,CASSLSLGELFF,TGTGCCAGCAGCTTGTCCCTCGGGGAGCTGTTTTTT
TRBV7-9,NA,NA,TRBJ1-6,CASSLGGVSPLHF,TGTGCCAGCAGCTTAGGTGGGGTCTCACCCCTCCACTTT
TRBV7-2,NA,TRBD2,TRBJ2-1,CASSAGLAGNNEQFF,TGTGCCAGCAGCGCGGGACTAGCGGGAAACAATGAGCAGTTCTTC
TRBV29-1,NA,TRBD1,TRBJ2-2,CSVETQGRTGELFF,TGCAGCGTTGAAACACAGGGGCGAACCGGGGAGCTGTTTTTT
TRBV29-1,NA,TRBD2,TRBJ2-3,CSFHGTSGGLETDTQYF,TGCAGCTTCCACGGGACTAGCGGGGGGCTGGAGACAGATACGCAGTATTTT
TRBV4-1,NA,NA,TRBJ2-3,CASSLRRNTDTQYF,TGCGCCAGCAGCCTTCGCAGGAACACCGATACGCAGTATTTT
TRBV27,NA,NA,TRBJ1-1,CASKGLTEAFF,TGTGCCAGCAAGGGGTTGACTGAAGCTTTCTTT
TRBV2,few,TRBD1,TRBJ1-2,CASSEDRDRVSYGYTF,TGTGCCAGCAGTGAAGACCGGGACAGAGTCTCGTATGGCTACACCTTC
TRBV19,NA,NA,TRBJ1-1,CASSIDRSGEAFF,TGTGCCAGTAGTATAGACCGTTCCGGTGAAGCTTTCTTT
TRBV30,NA,NA,TRBJ1-5,CAWSPIGTYSNQPQHF,TGTGCCTGGAGCCCAATAGGGACTTATAGCAATCAGCCCCAGCATTTT
TRBV6-5,many,NA,TRBJ2-2,CASSSLDKKLFF,TGTGCCAGCAGTTCTCTCGACAAGAAGCTGTTTTTT
TRBV4-2,NA,NA,TRBJ1-1,CASSQDSNMNTEAFF,TGTGCCAGCAGCCAGGACAGTAACATGAACACTGAAGCTTTCTTT
TRBV6-5,NA,NA,TRBJ2-5,CASSPLDTEETQYF,TGTGCCAGCAGTCCACTGGATACTGAAGAGACCCAGTACTTC
TRBV18,few,NA,TRBJ1-3,CASSPLGGTTGNTIYF,TGTGCCAGCTCACCACTCGGGGGGACGACTGGAAACACCATATATTTT
TRBV9,NA,NA,TRBJ2-7,CASSGVGGPYEQYF,TGTGCCAGCAGCGGGGTCGGGGGACCCTACGAGCAGTACTTC
TRBV2,NA,NA,TRBJ1-5,CASSDRGYQPQHF,TGTGCCAGCAGTGACAGGGGCTATCAGCCCCAGCATTTT
TRBV20-1,NA,NA,TRBJ1-1,CSTTANTEAFF,TGCAGTACAACAGCTAACACTGAAGCTTTCTTT
TRBV29-1,few,NA,TRBJ2-7,CSVGEIYEQYF,TGCAGCGTTGGGGAAATCTACGAGCAGTACTTC
TRBV29-1,NA,NA,TRBJ2-2,CSVGKGANTGELFF,TGCAGCGTTGGTAAGGGCGCGAACACCGGGGAGCTGTTTTTT
TRBV4-1,NA,TRBD1,TRBJ2-1,CASSQGVRGPRNEQFF,TGCGCCAGCAGCCAGGGCGTGAGGGGGCCGCGCAATGAGCAGTTCTTC
TRBV30,NA,NA,TRBJ2-1,CAWSVLTAIQFF,TGTGCCTGGAGTGTATTAACAGCCATCCAGTTCTTC
TRBV9,NA,TRBD1,TRBJ1-3,CASSPGQGAPASGNTIYF,TGTGCCAGCAGCCCGGGACAGGGGGCGCCGGCCTCTGGAAACACCATATATTTT
TRBV7-2,few,NA,TRBJ2-5,CASSLARQETQYF,TGTGCCAGCAGCTTAGCCAGGCAAGAGACCCAGTACTTC
TRBV7-2,NA,NA,TRBJ2-7,CASSLSLPGESEQYF,TGTGCCAGCAGCTTATCCCTCCCGGGGGAGTCTGAGCAGTACTTC
TRBV29-1,once,TRBD1,TRBJ1-5,CSVGTGWDQPQHF,TGCAGCGTTGGGACAGGGTGGGATCAGCCCCAGCATTTT